This entry lists 26 T cell receptor beta chains sequenced from one sample in a study of shared clonotypes between healthy human individuals (TCRdb year 2020). Library generation was performed with the immunoSEQ multiplex PCR assay. This is the immuneACCESS table as TCRdb keeps it, with only in-frame sequences that have V and J called. A part of the clones is gone; compared with another copy, unresolved V genes explain less than half, and the rest is unexplained. The sample table shows about 95,000 clones, and 65% to 70% are seen once. The ten top clones hold about 48% of the sample. Sequences were obtained from memory CD8+ T cells sorted from blood. The cell subset or site label corresponds to: CD45RO+ cells pooled with CCR7-negative TemRA cells. The receptor source for this set is a man aged 25 to 40 in good health.

This clone was recorded at least ten times. Other DNA sequences of this sample code for an identical CDR3. The chain has TRBV5-1 and TRBJ2-3; D remains unclear. The germline gives CDR1 SGHRS, CDR2 YFSETQ. CDR3 size: 11 residues. V lost 5 bases to trimming and J lost 2 bases, with 3 bases between them. The CDR3 DNA is TGCGCCAGCAGATCCACAGATACGCAGTATTTT. This gives the protein CASRSTDTQYF.

For the CDR3, the DNA is TGTGCCAGCAGCTCTCTACCGGGACGATTAGCCAAAAACATTCAGTACTTC. As protein: CASSSLPGRLAKNIQYF. The gene calls are TRBV7-2 and TRBJ2-4; D is tentatively TRBD1 or TRBD2 (5 bases each). V gave up 4 bases and J gave up 0 bases, with 16 bases separating them. The length of the CDR3 is 17 residues. Germline CDR1 reads SGHTA; CDR2 reads FQGNSA.

The chain carries TRBV25-1 and TRBJ2-3, with TRBD2 matching 11 bases. Germline lookup yields CDR1 MGHDK and CDR2 SYGVNS. CDR3 length: 14 amino acids. Trimming removed 6 bases from V and 4 bases from J; junction bases left unmatched: 3. CDR3 in DNA: TGTGCCAGCAGGTTAGCGGGAGGGCCAGATACGCAGTATTTT. Protein: CASRLAGGPDTQYF.

This clone showed up just a few times. V is TRBV19 and J is TRBJ2-5; D perhaps matches TRBD2 (7 bases). Germline loops: CDR1 LNHDA, CDR2 SQIVND (reference sequence). The CDR3 totals 16 residues. V was clipped by 3 bases and J by 5 bases, with 19 bases between them. The CDR3 loop reads CASSMMGGGSLETQYF. The CDR3, as DNA: TGTGCCAGTAGTATGATGGGGGGGGGCTCGTTGGAGACCCAGTACTTC.

This chain links TRBV5-8 with TRBJ2-2, with 9 positions matching TRBD1. The junction had 7 bases not matched to a gene; V was cut back by 4 bases and J by 0 bases. The CDR3 length is 17 residues. Germline CDR1 reads SGHTS; CDR2 reads YDEGEE. CDR3 sequence reads: CASSGGQGRANTGELFF. CDR3 bases: TGTGCCAGCAGCGGGGGACAGGGTCGGGCGAACACCGGGGAGCTGTTTTTT. Based on the CDR3 plus reference TRBV5-8 and TRBJ2-2, the full variable domain is EAGVTQSPTHLIKTRGQQATLRCSPISGHTSVYWYQQALGLGLQFLLWYDEGEERNRGNFPPRFSGRQFPNYSSELNVNALELEDSALYLCASSGGQGRANTGELFFGEGSRLTVL.

V usage is TRBV11-2 and J usage is TRBJ2-7, with D unclear. The V end was cut by 2 bases, the J end by 3 bases, with 2 bases between. This CDR3 spans 11 amino acids. CDR1 is SGHAT, CDR2 FQNNGV, per germline. The CDR3 bases are TGTGCCAGCAGCTTACTCTACGAGCAGTACTTC. This codes for CASSLLYEQYF.

The chain carries TRBV7-8 and TRBJ1-5, with D perhaps matching TRBD1 (5 bases). CDR1 is SGHVS and CDR2 is FQNEAQ in the germline V gene. CDR3 length equals 21 residues. Trimming cost V 5 bases and J 3 bases, with 32 bases left between them. The CDR3 bases are TGTGCCAGCAGCCCCGAGGGCCAGGGTGGGTACTTATGGGCAAACAATCAGCCCCAGCATTTT. Translation: CASSPEGQGGYLWANNQPQHF.

Comments on this clone: One end of the junction does not line up with germline, which may come from a read error. Other DNA sequences within the sample encode an identical CDR3. The chain couples TRBV7-6 to TRBJ2-1; tentative D call: TRBD1 (6 bases). This CDR3 spans 14 amino acids. CDR1 and CDR2 (germline): SGHVS, FNYEAQ. This CDR3 is CASSLGVGHNEQFF. Here the CDR3 DNA reads TGTGCCAGCAGCTTAGGGGTGGGACACAATGAGCAATTCTTC.

The V and J genes are TRBV13 and TRBJ2-7; the D gene is possibly TRBD2 (7 bases). The V end lost 1 base, the J end lost 2 bases, and 12 bases lay between the germline ends. The CDR3 totals 15 residues. The germline gives CDR1 PRHDT, CDR2 FYEKMQ (reference sequence). CDR3 residues: CASSLVGGATYEQYF. The CDR3 DNA sequence: TGTGCCAGCAGCTTAGTTGGGGGGGCAACCTACGAGCAGTACTTC.

Note on this clone: A read error is likely here: a far larger clone is one base away. The V gene is TRBV4-1, the J gene TRBJ1-2; no reliable D call. Per the germline V gene, CDR1 is MGHRA and CDR2 is YSYEKL. The CDR3 extends over 15 amino acids. In DNA form, the CDR3 reads TGCGCCAGCAGCCAAGATACCCCGGGGTACTATGACTACACCTTC. Its translation is CASSQDTPGYYDYTF.

The V gene is TRBV5-3, the J gene TRBJ2-1; 9 bases align to TRBD2. TRBV5-3 is designated an ORF whose function remains uncertain. The CDR3 extends over 19 amino acids. V gave up 2 bases and J gave up 1 base; unmatched junction bases: 13. The CDR3 DNA sequence: TGTGCCAGAAGCTTATCCAGGACTAGCGAGGGAGGTTCCTACAATGAGCAGTTCTTC. The encoded protein is CARSLSRTSEGGSYNEQFF.

This clone was counted between two and nine times. The chain links TRBV6-1 to TRBJ2-6; 7 bases are a match to TRBD1. V shed 7 bases, J shed 1 base, and the junction held 4 bases outside the gene matches. CDR1 and CDR2 from the germline V gene are MNHNS and SASEGT. CDR3 length: 15 amino acids. The CDR3 DNA follows: TGTGCCAGCACCGACAGGGTTTCTGGGGCCAACGTCCTGACTTTC. Residues: CASTDRVSGANVLTF.

This clone has just a few counts. The chain is built from TRBV5-1 and TRBJ2-7; unclear D gene. The CDR3 loop spans 12 amino acids. V was clipped by 0 bases and J by 6 bases, with 7 bases between them. From germline, CDR1 is SGHRS and CDR2 YFSETQ. DNA for the CDR3: TGCGCCAGCAGCTTGGATGGGGTCGAGCAGTACTTC. Its protein is CASSLDGVEQYF. The variable domain in full, completed from reference TRBV5-1 and TRBJ2-7, reads KAGVTQTPRYLIKTRGQQVTLSCSPISGHRSVSWYQQTPGQGLQFLFEYFSETQRNKGNFPGRFSGRQFSNSRSEMNVSTLELGDSALYLCASSLDGVEQYFGPGTRLTVT.

V usage is TRBV11-2 and J usage is TRBJ2-1, with D unclear. The CDR3 extends over 14 amino acids. Germline V lookup: CDR1 SGHAT, CDR2 FQNNGV. The V gene lost 5 bases and the J gene lost 6 bases, with 14 bases spanning the gap. The CDR3 DNA reads TGTGCCAGCAGCACACTTAACGTGGTCAATGAGCAGTTCTTC. Protein sequence: CASSTLNVVNEQFF. Full variable domain (missing parts from reference TRBV11-2 and TRBJ2-1): EAGVAQSPRYKIIEKRQSVAFWCNPISGHATLYWYQQILGQGPKLLIQFQNNGVVDDSQLPKDRFSAERLKGVDSTLKIQPAKLEDSAVYLCASSTLNVVNEQFFGPGTRLTVL.

This clone was detected once. The genes are TRBV6-6 and TRBJ2-7; TRBD1 matches at 7 bases. The ends lost 5 bases at V and 4 bases at J; junction bases unmatched: 5. This CDR3 region has 13 residues. From germline, CDR1 is MNHNY and CDR2 SVGAGI (reference sequence). The DNA of the CDR3 is TGTGCCAGCAGTCCCGACAGGGAGTACGAGCAGTACTTC. It encodes CASSPDREYEQYF.

The V call is TRBV9, the J call TRBJ2-2, with D possibly being TRBD2 (5 bases). This CDR3 spans 16 amino acids. Germline lookup yields CDR1 SGDLS and CDR2 YYNGEE. V was shortened by 3 bases and J by 4 bases, with 16 bases between the two germline ends. CDR3 sequence reads: CASSARDATGTGELFF. The CDR3 nucleotides read TGTGCCAGCAGCGCCCGGGATGCTACGGGCACCGGGGAGCTGTTTTTT.

This clone came up many times. The CDR3 DNA sequence: TGTGCCAGCAGTGTAGGGACAGGCACAGATACGCAGTATTTT. Its translation: CASSVGTGTDTQYF. This rearrangement joins TRBV6-4 to TRBJ2-3; 7 bases agree with TRBD1. Trimming removed 4 bases from V and 1 base from J; junction bases left unmatched: 2. The CDR3 is made up of 14 amino acids. Germline CDR1 reads MRHNA; CDR2 reads SNTAGT.

This sequence joins TRBV2 and TRBJ2-3; no firm D call. Deletions cut 3 bases from V and 2 bases from J, with 12 bases between. Germline V gives CDR1 SNHLY, CDR2 FYNNEI. CDR3 length equals 15 residues. In DNA, the CDR3 is TGTGCCAGCAGTGAGGCGGAACACCCCACAGATACGCAGTATTTT. Protein sequence: CASSEAEHPTDTQYF.

V and J are TRBV5-6 and TRBJ1-1; possible D gene TRBD1, 6 bases. The ends were cut back, 0 bases at V and 7 bases at J, with 10 bases in the middle. Germline loops: CDR1 SGHDT, CDR2 YYEEEE. The CDR3 has 13 amino acids. This CDR3 reads CASSLVTGLEAFF. The CDR3 bases are TGTGCCAGCAGCTTGGTGACAGGTCTTGAAGCTTTCTTT.

The rearrangement joins TRBV27 to TRBJ2-7, with a possible D match to TRBD1 (5 bases). Germline V lookup: CDR1 MNHEY, CDR2 SMNVEV (reference sequence). The length of the CDR3 is 15 residues. V was clipped by 4 bases and J by 3 bases, with 16 bases between them. In DNA form, the CDR3 reads TGTGCCAGCAGTTCGTACACCCGCCAGGGCTACGAGCAGTACTTC. Its translation is CASSSYTRQGYEQYF.

The V call is TRBV27, the J call TRBJ2-7, with 9 positions matching TRBD2. The length of the CDR3 is 14 residues. V shed 7 bases and J 0 bases; nucleotides not matched to a gene: 4. CDR1 and CDR2 from the germline V gene are MNHEY and SMNVEV (reference sequence). The CDR3 sequence is CASTSSGSSYEQYF. DNA of the CDR3: TGTGCCAGCACCAGTAGCGGGAGCTCCTACGAGCAGTACTTC.

The table lists this clone with many counts. The sample contains more than one DNA sequence encoding this CDR3. The chain carries TRBV6-4 and TRBJ2-1; the match to TRBD2 covers 11 bases. J gave up 3 bases and V 2 bases, and 0 bases lay outside the gene matches. CDR3 length: 15 residues. CDR1 and CDR2 from the germline V gene are MRHNA and SNTAGT. The CDR3 sequence: CASSDGTSGYNEQFF. For the CDR3, the DNA is TGTGCCAGCAGTGACGGGACTAGCGGCTACAATGAGCAGTTCTTC.

This clone was counted once. V and J are TRBV7-9 and TRBJ2-5; 9 nucleotides align to TRBD2. Germline V gene sequence: CDR1 SEHNR, CDR2 FQNEAQ (reference sequence). Germline trimming cut 5 bases from V and 5 bases from J; bases unmatched to any gene: 3. This CDR3 is built from 13 residues. DNA for the CDR3: TGTGCCAGCAGCCCGAGCGGGAGGGAGACCCAGTACTTC. Amino acid sequence: CASSPSGRETQYF.

V usage is TRBV5-1 and J usage is TRBJ1-1, with TRBD1 matching over 9 bases. The CDR3 extends over 13 amino acids. The J segment lost 4 bases and the V segment lost 4 bases, leaving 2 bases of the junction unmatched. The germline V gene encodes CDR1 SGHRS and CDR2 YFSETQ. CDR3 residues: CASSNRGPTEAFF. Here the CDR3 DNA reads TGCGCCAGCAGCAACAGGGGGCCCACTGAAGCTTTCTTT. Supplemented by reference TRBV5-1 and TRBJ1-1, the full variable domain reads KAGVTQTPRYLIKTRGQQVTLSCSPISGHRSVSWYQQTPGQGLQFLFEYFSETQRNKGNFPGRFSGRQFSNSRSEMNVSTLELGDSALYLCASSNRGPTEAFFGQGTRLTVV.

J is TRBJ2-7 and V is TRBV21-1; whether TRBD1, the table's D call, matches the DNA was not checked. TRBV21-1 is flagged as a pseudogene. There are 11 residues in the CDR3. CDR3 bases: TGTGCCAGCAGATCCAGTTACGAGCAGTACTTC. Amino acid sequence: CASRSSYEQYF.

This rearrangement joins TRBV4-2 to TRBJ2-3; TRBD1 agrees at 11 bases. This CDR3 spans 17 amino acids. Unmatched junction bases numbered 9, after V lost 2 bases and J lost 5 bases. Germline assignment: CDR1 LGHNA and CDR2 YNFKEQ. CDR3 bases: TGTGCCAGCAGCCAACGAAGGACAGGGGGCGAGGAAGATACGCAGTATTTT. Translating it yields CASSQRRTGGEEDTQYF.